This T cell receptor (beta chain) stems from a study of blood T cell repertoires in COVID-19. Original processing notes: Amplification from reference gene primers served as the basis for estimated nucleated cell counts. The data were produced by immunoSEQ multiplex PCR, yet TCRdb's version contains in-frame clones alone and is incomplete. V and J calls and clone size are as listed in that table; D and trimming were resolved from the DNA. Of about 300,000 clones listed, 85% to 90% were seen once; the top ten hold less than 3.5%. CDR1 GTSNPN and CDR2 SVGIG come from the germline V gene (reference sequence). CDR3 length equals 17 residues. Unmatched junction bases numbered 13, after V lost 2 bases and J lost 0 bases. Individuals aged about 18 to 100 years were recruited from about two dozen US areas. Cohort assignment relied on participant-reported clinical history. Contact with a PCR-confirmed or clinician-diagnosed COVID-19 case occurred within 2 weeks of entry.

V gene TRBV30 combines with J gene TRBJ2-7, with 7 bases that match TRBD2. The sample comprised PBMCs or T cells enriched from blood (not recorded which). The origin of this receptor is a woman aged 45-65 years who had been exposed to COVID-19. CDR3 nucleotide sequence: TGTGCCTGGAGTTCAACATCAGCGGGGCGCTACTCCTACGAGCAGTACTTC. The encoded protein is CAWSSTSAGRYSYEQYF.